The rows below give T cell receptor beta chains drawn from one sample of a study of OX40 agonist ivuxolimab in advanced cancers. The table came from immunoSEQ multiplex PCR; TCRdb's copy has only in-frame clones and leaves some out. Of more than 70,000 clones in the sample, 75% to 90% were seen once. The input for sequencing was CD4+ or CD8+ T cells sorted from blood, taken in a trial of the OX40 agonist ivuxolimab. The source is an adult with an advanced solid tumor such as melanoma, head and neck, liver or kidney cancer. Both conserved end residues are part of each CDR3. D genes are given only for firm matches. Where a row states a size, it is once, few, many or the class of an expanded clone; other rows omit it.

j_gene: TRBJ1-1
v_gene: TRBV28
d_gene: NA
abundance: NA
CDR3nt: TGTGCCAGCATCCCCGGGGGGCCACTAAACACTGAAGCTTTCTTT
CDR3aa: CASIPGGPLNTEAFF

j_gene: TRBJ1-2
v_gene: TRBV28
d_gene: TRBD1
abundance: NA
CDR3nt: TGTGCCAGCAGTTTATCGGGGACAGGGCTAATAGGTGGCTACACCTTC
CDR3aa: CASSLSGTGLIGGYTF

j_gene: TRBJ2-2
v_gene: TRBV15
d_gene: TRBD1
abundance: NA
CDR3nt: TGTGCCACCAGCAGAGATCGAAGGCTAATCCGGGACAGCTACACCGGGGAGCTGTTTTTT
CDR3aa: CATSRDRRLIRDSYTGELFF

j_gene: TRBJ2-7
v_gene: TRBV5-1
d_gene: NA
abundance: NA
CDR3nt: TGCGCCAGCACCAGGGAGTCCGGTGGGCCCTACGAGCAGTACTTC
CDR3aa: CASTRESGGPYEQYF

j_gene: TRBJ2-7
v_gene: TRBV9
d_gene: TRBD1
abundance: NA
CDR3nt: TGTGCCAGCAGCGTTGACCCCGGGACAGGAACCTACGAGCAGTACTTC
CDR3aa: CASSVDPGTGTYEQYF

j_gene: TRBJ1-1
v_gene: TRBV11-2
d_gene: NA
abundance: NA
CDR3nt: TGTGCCAGCAGCTCGTGGGGGGGAGTGAACACTGAAGCTTTCTTT
CDR3aa: CASSSWGGVNTEAFF

j_gene: TRBJ1-2
v_gene: TRBV23-1
d_gene: NA
abundance: few
CDR3nt: TGCGCCAGCAGCCCAAGGAGGAGACAGAAGAACTATGGCTACACCTTC
CDR3aa: CASSPRRRQKNYGYTF

j_gene: TRBJ2-7
v_gene: TRBV19
d_gene: NA
abundance: NA
CDR3nt: TGTGCCAGTAGTATAGATTGGGGGGCATACGAGCAGTACTTC
CDR3aa: CASSIDWGAYEQYF

j_gene: TRBJ2-3
v_gene: TRBV7-3
d_gene: NA
abundance: NA
CDR3nt: TGTGCCAGCAGCTTATCCACCCTCAGCACAGATACGCAGTATTTT
CDR3aa: CASSLSTLSTDTQYF

j_gene: TRBJ2-3
v_gene: TRBV5-4
d_gene: TRBD2
abundance: once
CDR3nt: TGTGCCAGCAGCCTCCGGGACTACCAGGATACGCAGTATTTT
CDR3aa: CASSLRDYQDTQYF

j_gene: TRBJ1-1
v_gene: TRBV9
d_gene: NA
abundance: NA
CDR3nt: TGTGCCAGCAGCGTAGGGGGTAAGAACACTGAAGCTTTCTTT
CDR3aa: CASSVGGKNTEAFF